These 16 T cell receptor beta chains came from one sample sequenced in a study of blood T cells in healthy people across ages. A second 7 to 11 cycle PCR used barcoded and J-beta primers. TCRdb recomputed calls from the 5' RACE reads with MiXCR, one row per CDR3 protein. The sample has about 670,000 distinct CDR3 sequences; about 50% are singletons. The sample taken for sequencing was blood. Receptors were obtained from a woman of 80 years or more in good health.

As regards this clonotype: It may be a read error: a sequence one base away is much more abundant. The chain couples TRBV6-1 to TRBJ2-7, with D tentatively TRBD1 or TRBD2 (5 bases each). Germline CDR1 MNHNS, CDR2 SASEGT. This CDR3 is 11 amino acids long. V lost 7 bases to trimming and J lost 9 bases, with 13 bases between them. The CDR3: CASKYWDGQYF. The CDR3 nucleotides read TGTGCCAGCAAGTACTGGGACGGGCAGTACTTC.

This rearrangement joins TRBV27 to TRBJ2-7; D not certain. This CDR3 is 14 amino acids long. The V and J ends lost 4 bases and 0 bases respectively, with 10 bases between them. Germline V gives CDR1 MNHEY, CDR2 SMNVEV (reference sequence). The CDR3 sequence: CASSSAVTSYEQYF. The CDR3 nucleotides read TGTGCCAGCAGTTCTGCCGTCACCTCCTACGAGCAGTACTTC.

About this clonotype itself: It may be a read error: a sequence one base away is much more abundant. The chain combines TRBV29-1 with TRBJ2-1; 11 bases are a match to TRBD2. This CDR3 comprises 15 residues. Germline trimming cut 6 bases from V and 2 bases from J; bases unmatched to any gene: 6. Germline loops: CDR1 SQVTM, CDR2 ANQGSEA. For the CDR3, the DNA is TGCAGCGTGGGACTAGCGGTCAACCCCTACAATGAGCAGTTCTTC. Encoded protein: CSVGLAVNPYNEQFF.

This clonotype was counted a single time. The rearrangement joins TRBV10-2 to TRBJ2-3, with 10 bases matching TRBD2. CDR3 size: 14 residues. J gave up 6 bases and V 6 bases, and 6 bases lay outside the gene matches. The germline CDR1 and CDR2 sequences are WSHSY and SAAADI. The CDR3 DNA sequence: TGCGCCAGCAGACCGGGACTAGCGAGGGATACGCAGTATTTT. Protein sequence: CASRPGLARDTQYF.

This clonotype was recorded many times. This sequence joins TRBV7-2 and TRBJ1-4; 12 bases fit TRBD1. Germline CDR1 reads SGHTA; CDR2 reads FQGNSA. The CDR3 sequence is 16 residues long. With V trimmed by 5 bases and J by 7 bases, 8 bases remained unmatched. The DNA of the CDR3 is TGTGCCAGCAGCCGAAGGGGGACAGGGGGCGGTGAAAAACTGTTTTTT. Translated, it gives CASSRRGTGGGEKLFF. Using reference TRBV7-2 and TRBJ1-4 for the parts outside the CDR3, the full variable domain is GAGVSQSPSNKVTEKGKDVELRCDPISGHTALYWYRQSLGQGLEFLIYFQGNSAPDKSGLPSDRFSAERTGGSVSTLTIQRTQQEDSAVYLCASSRRGTGGGEKLFFGSGTQLSVL.

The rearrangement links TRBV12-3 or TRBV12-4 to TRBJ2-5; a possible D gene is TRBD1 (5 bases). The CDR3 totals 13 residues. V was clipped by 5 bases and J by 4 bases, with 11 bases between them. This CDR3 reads CASSRTRRETQYF. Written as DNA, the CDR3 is TGTGCCAGCAGTCGGACACGCCGAGAGACCCAGTACTTC.

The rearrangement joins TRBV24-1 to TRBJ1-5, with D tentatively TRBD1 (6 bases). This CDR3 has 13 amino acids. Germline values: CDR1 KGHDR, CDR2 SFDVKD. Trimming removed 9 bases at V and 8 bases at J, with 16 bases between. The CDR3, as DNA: TGTGCCACCGGCGGGACAAACGGTAAGCCCCAGCATTTT. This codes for CATGGTNGKPQHF.

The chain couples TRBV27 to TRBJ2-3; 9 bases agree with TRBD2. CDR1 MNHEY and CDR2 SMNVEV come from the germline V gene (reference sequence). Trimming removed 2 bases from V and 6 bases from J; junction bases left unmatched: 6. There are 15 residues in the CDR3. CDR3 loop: CASSLPAGGWDTQYF. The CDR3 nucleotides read TGTGCCAGCAGTTTACCAGCGGGAGGATGGGATACGCAGTATTTT.

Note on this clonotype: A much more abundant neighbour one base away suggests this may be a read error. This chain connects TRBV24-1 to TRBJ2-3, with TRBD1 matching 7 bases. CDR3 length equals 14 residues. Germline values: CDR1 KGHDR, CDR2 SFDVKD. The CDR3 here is CATSDPGGIDAQYF. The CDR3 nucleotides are TGTGCCACCAGTGATCCAGGGGGTATAGATGCGCAGTATTTT.

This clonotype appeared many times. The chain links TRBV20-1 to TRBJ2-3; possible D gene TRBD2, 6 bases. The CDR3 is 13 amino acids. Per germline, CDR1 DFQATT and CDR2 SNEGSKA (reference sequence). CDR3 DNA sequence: TGCAGCGGCAGCGGGCCTTGGGCAGATACGCAGTATTTT. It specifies CSGSGPWADTQYF.

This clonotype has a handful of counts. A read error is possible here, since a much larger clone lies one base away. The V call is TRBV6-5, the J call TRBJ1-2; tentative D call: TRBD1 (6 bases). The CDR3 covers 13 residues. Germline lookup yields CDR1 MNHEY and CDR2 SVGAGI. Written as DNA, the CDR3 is TGTACCAGCAGTTACCCTACTGGGACAGGCTACACCTTC. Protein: CTSSYPTGTGYTF.

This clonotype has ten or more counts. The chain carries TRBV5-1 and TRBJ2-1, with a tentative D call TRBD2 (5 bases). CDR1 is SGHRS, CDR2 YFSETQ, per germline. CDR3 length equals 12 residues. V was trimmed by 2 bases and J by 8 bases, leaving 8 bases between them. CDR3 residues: CASSFEGYEQFF. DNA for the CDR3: TGCGCCAGCAGCTTTGAGGGTTATGAGCAGTTCTTC.

CDR3: CAWKGHEQYF. The DNA for the CDR3 is TGTGCCTGGAAGGGTCACGAGCAGTACTTC. The rearrangement uses TRBV30 and TRBJ2-7; no reliable D call. The V end lost 4 bases, the J end lost 5 bases, and 6 bases lay between the germline ends. This CDR3 spans 10 amino acids. Germline assignment: CDR1 GTSNPN and CDR2 SVGIG (reference sequence).

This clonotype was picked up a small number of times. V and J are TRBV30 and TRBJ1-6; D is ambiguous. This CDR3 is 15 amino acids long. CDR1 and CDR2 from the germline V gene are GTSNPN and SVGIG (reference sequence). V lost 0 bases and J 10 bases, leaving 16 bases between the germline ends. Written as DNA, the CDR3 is TGTGCCTGGAGTGTACAAGGCCGGCTGTCCTCACCCCTCCACTTT. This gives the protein CAWSVQGRLSSPLHF.

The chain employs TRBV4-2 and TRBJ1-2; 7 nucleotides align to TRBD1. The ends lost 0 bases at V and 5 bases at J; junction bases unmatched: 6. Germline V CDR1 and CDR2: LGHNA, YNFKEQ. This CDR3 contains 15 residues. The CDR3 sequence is CASSQDEGGGYGYTF. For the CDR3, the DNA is TGTGCCAGCAGCCAAGATGAAGGGGGCGGGTATGGCTACACCTTC.

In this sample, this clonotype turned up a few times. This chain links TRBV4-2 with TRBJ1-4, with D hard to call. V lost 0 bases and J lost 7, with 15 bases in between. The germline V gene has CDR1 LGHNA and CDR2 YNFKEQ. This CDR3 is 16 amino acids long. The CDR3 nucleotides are TGTGCCAGCAGCCAAGATGCGGGAGTACCGGGTGAAAAACTGTTTTTT. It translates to CASSQDAGVPGEKLFF.